This TCR beta chain was identified during a study of human T cells and chemical hapten exposure. Study in general: Per-sample TCR yield variability stemmed mainly from small pooled library volume differences.

Time point specified: patch test 1, 2 weeks after DPC sensitization. As to treatment: therapeutic diphenylcyclopropenone sensitization with weekly scalp DPC. Phlebotomy was performed prior to application of every patch test. Germline V gives CDR1 SGHRS, CDR2 YFSETQ. The CDR3 is made up of 16 amino acids. V gave up 4 bases and J gave up 4 bases; unmatched junction bases: 9. TCRdb independently ran MiXCR on the RACE reads; one entry per CDR3 protein. The table records roughly 160,000 distinct CDR3 sequences, 14% of them present only once. Notes on the study in general: Compared with pre-sensitization or healthy control sets, expanded TCRs clustered more. A positive correlation with patch test score was shown by PT1 expanded TCR counts.

This clonotype showed up just a few times. The antigen remains unidentified. V gene TRBV5-1 combines with J gene TRBJ2-2; 8 bases fit TRBD1. This receptor was obtained from a woman in her twenties or thirties with alopecia areata. Some clones in this sample may be carry-over from other donors' samples. The sample consisted of whole blood, taken in connection with sensitization to the hapten diphenylcyclopropenone (DPC). CDR3 nucleotide sequence: TGCGCCAGCAGCAGATCGACAGGGGTCCTCACCGGGGAGCTGTTTTTT. Residues: CASSRSTGVLTGELFF.